The 18 T cell receptor beta chains below were found in one sample sequenced in a study of T cell repertoires and HLA-DP antigens. Measured with immunoSEQ multiplex PCR; TCRdb has only the in-frame clones, and not every one. Counted here are 65,000 to 95,000 clones, roughly 77% occurring once; the ten biggest clones make up 1.6%. These receptors are not linked to any known antigen. The sample comprised CD4+ T cells from PBMCs. Receptors originate from a man aged 55-75 years in good health and CMV-seronegative.

The chain couples TRBV21-1 to TRBJ2-7; the table names TRBD1, a call not compared with the DNA. TRBV21-1 is annotated as a pseudogene. The CDR3 extends over 16 amino acids. CDR3 nucleotides: TGTGCCAGCAGCGAATGGTGGCTAGGGGGTTCCTACGAGCAGTACGTC. The encoded protein is CASSEWWLGGSYEQYV.

The chain carries TRBV5-1 and TRBJ1-5; the D is unclear. The CDR3 has 13 amino acids. Germline CDR1 reads SGHRS; CDR2 reads YFSETQ. V was cut by 0 bases and J by 6 bases, with 7 bases left in between. In nucleotides, the CDR3 is TGCGCCAGCAGCTTGGATGCGGGTCAGCCCCAGCATTTT. Translating it yields CASSLDAGQPQHF.

The V and J genes are TRBV18 and TRBJ1-5; D might be TRBD1 (5 bases). The CDR3 is made up of 14 amino acids. The V end lost 4 bases, the J end lost 4 bases, and 11 bases lay between the germline ends. Germline lookup yields CDR1 KGHSH and CDR2 LQKENI. The CDR3 nucleotides are TGTGCCAGCTCACGGCAGGGAAGGAATCAGCCCCAGCATTTT. This translates into CASSRQGRNQPQHF.

This clone was counted once. The V call is TRBV7-8, the J call TRBJ2-7, with D maybe TRBD2 (6 bases). Germline-derived CDR1 and CDR2 are SGHVS and FQNEAQ. The CDR3 runs to 12 residues. Trimming pared 4 bases from V and 7 bases from J, leaving 11 bases between. CDR3 region: CASSSFGGEQYV. As DNA, the CDR3 is TGTGCCAGCAGCTCCTTCGGAGGGGAGCAGTACGTC.

The rearrangement links TRBV6-6 to TRBJ1-3; the D is unclear. The CDR3 has 15 amino acids. Trimming shortened V by 10 bases and J by 0 bases, and 16 bases separated the two germline ends. CDR1 and CDR2 from the germline V gene are MNHNY and SVGAGI (reference sequence). The CDR3 DNA is TGTGCCACCATTCGGGCAGGCGACTCTGGAAACACCATATATTTT. Amino acids: CATIRAGDSGNTIYF.

This clone qualifies as medium-sized. The chain carries TRBV7-9 and TRBJ2-1, with D unresolved. V lost 1 base and J lost 15, with 10 bases in between. Germline V gene sequence: CDR1 SEHNR, CDR2 FQNEAQ (reference sequence). This CDR3 contains 11 residues. CDR3 amino acids: CASSLDGGAFF. The CDR3 nucleotides read TGTGCCAGCAGCTTAGATGGCGGAGCGTTCTTC.

The sample holds a few counts of this clone. Here the CDR3 reads CASSKGSGSSYEQYV. The CDR3 bases are TGTGCCAGCAGCAAAGGGTCCGGGAGCTCCTACGAGCAGTACGTC. The rearrangement joins TRBV21-1 to TRBJ2-7; TRBD2 is taken as the D call from the table, unchecked against the DNA. TRBV21-1 is shown as a pseudogene. The CDR3 covers 15 residues.

The V call is TRBV6-5, the J call TRBJ1-6; D not resolved. Germline values: CDR1 MNHEY, CDR2 SVGAGI. The ends were cut back, 0 bases at V and 6 bases at J, with 0 bases in the middle. The CDR3 has 12 residues. CDR3 nucleotides: TGTGCCAGCAGTTACTCTAATTCACCCCTCCACTTT. It codes for CASSYSNSPLHF.

The chain joins TRBV16 to TRBJ1-2, with TRBD1 matching 9 bases. The germline CDR1 and CDR2 sequences are KGHSY and FQNENV. The CDR3 runs to 15 residues. Trimming removed 4 bases from V and 4 bases from J; junction bases left unmatched: 7. The CDR3 region is CASSPGQGQIYGYTF. CDR3 nucleotide sequence: TGTGCCAGCAGCCCCGGACAGGGGCAAATCTATGGCTACACCTTC.

The CDR3 reads CASADRQAQETQYF. CDR3 coding DNA: TGTGCTAGTGCTGACAGACAGGCCCAAGAGACCCAGTACTTC. This chain joins TRBV12-5 and TRBJ2-5; weak D call: TRBD1 (6 bases). The CDR3 has 14 amino acids. CDR1 and CDR2 from the germline V gene are LGHNT and FRNRAP. The V end was cut by 7 bases, the J end by 1 base, with 13 bases between.

This rearrangement joins TRBV27 to TRBJ2-7; 7 positions match TRBD1. The CDR3 extends over 15 amino acids. The ends lost 5 bases at V and 2 bases at J; junction bases unmatched: 9. Germline V lookup: CDR1 MNHEY, CDR2 SMNVEV (reference sequence). The CDR3 sequence: CASSTLDRATYEQYF. As DNA, the CDR3 is TGTGCCAGCAGTACACTAGACAGGGCAACCTACGAGCAGTACTTC.

The rearrangement links TRBV10-3 to TRBJ2-7; TRBD1 might be the D (5 bases). V shed 0 bases and J shed 1 base, with 10 bases lying between them. Germline-derived CDR1 and CDR2 are ENHRY and SYGVKD. CDR3 length: 15 residues. In nucleotides, the CDR3 is TGTGCCATCAGTGAGTCAGACAGTCTTTCCTACGAGCAGTACTTC. This gives the protein CAISESDSLSYEQYF.

This clone appeared a single time. This sequence joins TRBV4-3 and TRBJ2-3; TRBD2 is a possible D gene (6 bases). In germline, CDR1 is LGHNA, CDR2 YSLEER. The V and J ends lost 0 bases and 0 bases respectively, with 7 bases between them. The CDR3 totals 15 residues. As DNA, the CDR3 is TGCGCCAGCAGCCAAGAGGGGGGTAGCACAGATACGCAGTATTTT. Translated, it gives CASSQEGGSTDTQYF.

The chain joins TRBV7-2 to TRBJ2-1; D is undetermined. Germline lookup yields CDR1 SGHTA and CDR2 FQGNSA. This CDR3 has 14 residues. The germline V and J ends were trimmed by 5 bases and 1 base, with 9 bases remaining between them. The CDR3 sequence: CASSRSGSYNEQFF. The DNA for the CDR3 is TGTGCCAGCAGCCGATCGGGTTCCTACAATGAGCAGTTCTTC.

This clone was observed many times. The genes are TRBV6-6 and TRBJ1-2, with D perhaps TRBD1 (5 bases). Trimming removed 0 bases at V and 6 bases at J, with 14 bases between. Germline loops: CDR1 MNHNY, CDR2 SVGAGI (reference sequence). The CDR3 consists of 15 residues. The CDR3 loop is CASSYSGAAMDGYTF. The CDR3 DNA sequence: TGTGCCAGCAGTTACTCAGGGGCTGCGATGGATGGCTACACCTTC.

The V call is TRBV5-1, the J call TRBJ2-3; the match to TRBD2 covers 9 bases. Trimming took 2 bases from V and 3 from J; bases not matched to a gene: 7. This CDR3 comprises 16 residues. Germline V gene data show CDR1 as SGHRS and CDR2 as YFSETQ. CDR3 loop: CASSFLAGMRTDTQYF. CDR3 nucleotide sequence: TGCGCCAGCAGCTTCCTAGCGGGGATGCGGACAGATACGCAGTATTTT.

The rearrangement uses TRBV15 and TRBJ1-5; the match to TRBD1 covers 7 bases. The V gene's germline CDR1 is LNHNV and CDR2 YYDKDF (reference sequence). The trim removed 4 bases at V and 5 bases at J, leaving 8 bases unmatched. The CDR3 covers 15 residues. The CDR3 loop reads CATSIAGTDHQPQHF. CDR3 DNA: TGTGCCACCAGCATCGCCGGGACAGATCATCAGCCCCAGCATTTT.

This clone appeared a few times. This chain connects TRBV7-3 to TRBJ1-5; 8 positions match TRBD1. The V and J ends lost 4 bases and 5 bases, in that order; junction bases with no gene match: 1. This CDR3 has 13 residues. Per germline, CDR1 SGHTA and CDR2 FQGTGA. The CDR3 loop is CASSSTGDQPQHF. The CDR3, as DNA: TGTGCCAGCAGCTCGACAGGGGATCAGCCCCAGCATTTT.